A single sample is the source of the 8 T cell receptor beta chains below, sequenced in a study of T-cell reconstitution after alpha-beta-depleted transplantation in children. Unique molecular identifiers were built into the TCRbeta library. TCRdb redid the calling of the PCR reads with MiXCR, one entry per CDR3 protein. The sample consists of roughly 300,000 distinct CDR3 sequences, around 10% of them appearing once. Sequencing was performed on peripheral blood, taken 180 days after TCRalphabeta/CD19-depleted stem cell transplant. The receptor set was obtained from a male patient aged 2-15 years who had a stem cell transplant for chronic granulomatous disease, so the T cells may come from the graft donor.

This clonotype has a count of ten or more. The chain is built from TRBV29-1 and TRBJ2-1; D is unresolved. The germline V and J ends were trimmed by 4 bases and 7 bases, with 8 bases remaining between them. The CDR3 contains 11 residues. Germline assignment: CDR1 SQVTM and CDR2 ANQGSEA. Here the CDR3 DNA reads TGCAGCGTTGCCCATCCAAATGAGCAGTTCTTC. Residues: CSVAHPNEQFF.

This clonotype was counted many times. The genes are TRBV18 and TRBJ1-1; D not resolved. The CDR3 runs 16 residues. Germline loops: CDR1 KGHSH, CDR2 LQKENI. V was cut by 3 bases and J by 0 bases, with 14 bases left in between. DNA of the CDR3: TGTGCCAGCTCACCCAACCGAAATGGGATGAACACTGAAGCTTTCTTT. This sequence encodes CASSPNRNGMNTEAFF.

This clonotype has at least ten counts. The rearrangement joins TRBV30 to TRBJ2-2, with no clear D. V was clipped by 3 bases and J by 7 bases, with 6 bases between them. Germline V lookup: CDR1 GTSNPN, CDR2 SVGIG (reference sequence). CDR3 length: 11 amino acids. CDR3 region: CAWRRNGELFF. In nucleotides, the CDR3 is TGTGCCTGGAGGCGAAACGGGGAGCTGTTTTTT.

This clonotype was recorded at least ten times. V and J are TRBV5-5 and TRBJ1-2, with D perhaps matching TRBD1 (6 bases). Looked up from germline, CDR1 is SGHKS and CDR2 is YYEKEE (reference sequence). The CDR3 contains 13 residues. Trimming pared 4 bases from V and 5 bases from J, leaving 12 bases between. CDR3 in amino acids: CASSPGQMYGYTF. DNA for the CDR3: TGTGCCAGCAGCCCAGGACAGATGTATGGCTACACCTTC.

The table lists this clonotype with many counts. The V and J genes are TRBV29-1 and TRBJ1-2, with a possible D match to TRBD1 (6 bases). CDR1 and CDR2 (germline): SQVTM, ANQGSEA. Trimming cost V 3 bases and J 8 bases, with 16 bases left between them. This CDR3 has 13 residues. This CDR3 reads CSVDGQGKRGYTF. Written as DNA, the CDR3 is TGCAGCGTTGATGGGCAGGGGAAAAGGGGCTACACCTTC.

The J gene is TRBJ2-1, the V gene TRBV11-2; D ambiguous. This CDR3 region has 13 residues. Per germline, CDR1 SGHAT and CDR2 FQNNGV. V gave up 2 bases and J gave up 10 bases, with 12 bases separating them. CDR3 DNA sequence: TGTGCCAGCAGCTTATCCCGAACCGGGGAGCAGTTCTTC. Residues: CASSLSRTGEQFF.

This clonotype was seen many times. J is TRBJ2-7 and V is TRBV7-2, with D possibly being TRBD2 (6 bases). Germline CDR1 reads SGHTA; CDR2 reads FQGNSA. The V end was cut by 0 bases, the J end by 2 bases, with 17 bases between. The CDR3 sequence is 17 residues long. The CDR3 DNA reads TGTGCCAGCAGCTTAGCGCTGGGGTCTAGCGCTACCTACGAGCAGTACTTC. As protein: CASSLALGSSATYEQYF.

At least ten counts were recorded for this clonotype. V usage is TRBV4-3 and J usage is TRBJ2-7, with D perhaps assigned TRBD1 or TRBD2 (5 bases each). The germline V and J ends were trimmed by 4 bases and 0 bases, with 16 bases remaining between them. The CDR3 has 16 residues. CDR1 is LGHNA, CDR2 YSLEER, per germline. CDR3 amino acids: CASSLKFGDHSYEQYF. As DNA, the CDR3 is TGCGCCAGCAGCCTTAAATTTGGGGACCACTCCTACGAGCAGTACTTC.